This TCR beta chain is drawn from a study of T cells in Graves' hyperthyroidism and ophthalmopathy. The CDR3 has 13 residues. The V gene lost 1 base and the J gene lost 3 bases, with 4 bases spanning the gap. CDR1 and CDR2 (germline): SGHAT, FQNNGV. Researchers amplified the TCR beta CDR3 regions from RNA transcripts. Primed by the HTBI set, a first-round RT-PCR was run on the TCR CDR3. TCRdb re-analysed the multiplex PCR reads in MiXCR, keeping a single row per CDR3 protein. The sample includes roughly 700,000 distinct CDR3 sequences, about 18% of them seen just once. This TCR derives from a man aged 45-65 years with Graves' hyperthyroidism. This chain uses TRBV11-2 with TRBJ1-5; no clear D gene. Sequencing was performed on blood. The CDR3 DNA follows: TGTGCCAGCAGCTTAGTGCCCAATCAGCCCCAGCATTTT. It translates to CASSLVPNQPQHF.